The next 21 T cell receptor beta chains were all read from a single sample in a study of somatic mutations in cytotoxic T cells in rheumatoid arthritis (dated by TCRdb to about 2017). Libraries came from the immunoSEQ multiplex PCR assay. TCRdb carries this immuneACCESS record with in-frame sequences only. Its versions omit some clonotypes, under half of them owing to an unresolved V gene in the studies checked, with the rest unexplained. This sample comprises around 15,000 clones, over 80% of them detected only once. Clones ranked in the top ten supply 29% of the sample. Sequenced: CD8+ T cells sorted from blood. These receptors were taken from an adult with rheumatoid arthritis.

The chain uses TRBV30 and TRBJ1-1; D is unresolved. CDR1 and CDR2 (germline): GTSNPN, SVGIG (reference sequence). Between the trimmed V and J ends, which lost 2 bases and 6 bases, there was a span of 16 bases. This CDR3 is 14 amino acids long. The CDR3 here is CAWSPGVGRAEAFF. CDR3 in DNA: TGTGCCTGGAGTCCCGGGGTAGGGAGGGCTGAAGCTTTCTTT.

The gene calls are TRBV6-5 and TRBJ1-2; no firm D call. This CDR3 is 13 amino acids long. Germline loops: CDR1 MNHEY, CDR2 SVGAGI. V was clipped by 5 bases and J by 5 bases, with 12 bases between them. The CDR3, as DNA: TGTGCCAGCAGTCTGGGCAGGATTTATGGCTACACCTTC. This sequence encodes CASSLGRIYGYTF.

This clone occurred a few times. The genes are TRBV27 and TRBJ2-1; D is undetermined. This CDR3 contains 13 residues. V lost 3 bases and J 10 bases, leaving 13 bases between the germline ends. CDR1 MNHEY and CDR2 SMNVEV come from the germline V gene (reference sequence). Written as DNA, the CDR3 is TGTGCCAGCAGTTTCGGCGGTCCGGGCGAGCAGTTCTTC. It yields the protein CASSFGGPGEQFF.

This clone was detected only once. The chain has TRBV27 and TRBJ2-2; 7 nucleotides line up with TRBD1. Trimming removed 2 bases from V and 0 bases from J; junction bases left unmatched: 3. The germline V gene has CDR1 MNHEY and CDR2 SMNVEV (reference sequence). The CDR3 is 16 residues long. This CDR3 reads CASSLIQGANTGELFF. For the CDR3, the DNA is TGTGCCAGCAGTTTAATTCAGGGGGCGAACACCGGGGAGCTGTTTTTT.

The chain combines TRBV10-3 with TRBJ2-7; the D gene is possibly TRBD2 (6 bases). The V gene lost 10 bases and the J gene lost 3 bases, with 16 bases spanning the gap. CDR1 is ENHRY, CDR2 SYGVKD, per germline. The CDR3 loop spans 13 amino acids. Here the CDR3 reads CATLGEAGYEQYF. DNA of the CDR3: TGTGCCACCCTCGGGGAGGCAGGCTACGAGCAGTACTTC.

This clone turned up a few times. CDR3 loop: CASSSIKSGTGPQETQYF. Written as DNA, the CDR3 is TGTGCCAGCAGCTCGATTAAATCCGGGACAGGGCCGCAAGAGACCCAGTACTTC. This rearrangement joins TRBV11-2 to TRBJ2-5; 9 nucleotides agree with TRBD1. Unmatched junction bases numbered 14, after V lost 4 bases and J lost 2 bases. Germline V CDR1 and CDR2: SGHAT, FQNNGV. The CDR3 is 18 amino acids.

The gene calls are TRBV19 and TRBJ2-5; TRBD2 is a possible D gene (5 bases). The CDR3 is made up of 13 amino acids. Germline CDR1 and CDR2: LNHDA and SQIVND (reference sequence). V gave up 8 bases and J gave up 0 bases, with 10 bases separating them. Here the CDR3 DNA reads TGTGCCAGTGGAGCGGAGAACCAAGAGACCCAGTACTTC. Translation gives CASGAENQETQYF. The complete variable domain, with remaining parts taken from reference TRBV19 and TRBJ2-5, reads DGGITQSPKYLFRKEGQNVTLSCEQNLNHDAMYWYRQDPGQGLRLIYYSQIVNDFQKGDIAEGYSVSREKKESFPLTVTSAQKNPTAFYLCASGAENQETQYFGPGTRLLVL.

This chain connects TRBV7-9 to TRBJ2-7, with D perhaps TRBD1 (6 bases). CDR1 and CDR2 from the germline V gene are SEHNR and FQNEAQ (reference sequence). V gave up 3 bases and J gave up 2 bases, with 14 bases separating them. The CDR3 spans 15 residues. The CDR3 DNA sequence: TGTGCCAGCAGCTTGGAACAGGGTATCGCCTACGAGCAGTACTTC. Its protein is CASSLEQGIAYEQYF.

The chain employs TRBV27 and TRBJ2-1, with D hard to call. Trimming removed 8 bases from V and 2 bases from J, with 13 bases in between. Germline V gene data show CDR1 as MNHEY and CDR2 as SMNVEV (reference sequence). The length of the CDR3 is 14 residues. CDR3 in amino acids: CASQDGAAYNEQFF. The DNA of the CDR3 is TGTGCCAGCCAGGACGGAGCCGCCTACAATGAGCAGTTCTTC.

This clone appeared a few times. J is TRBJ2-1 and V is TRBV6-5; tentative D call: TRBD2 (6 bases). V was shortened by 3 bases and J by 7 bases, with 10 bases between the two germline ends. The germline V gene has CDR1 MNHEY and CDR2 SVGAGI. The CDR3 contains 13 residues. The CDR3: CASSYAGWNEQFF. As DNA, the CDR3 is TGTGCCAGCAGTTATGCGGGATGGAATGAGCAGTTCTTC.

This clone was picked up one time. The chain employs TRBV27 and TRBJ1-4, with unresolved D. CDR3 size: 13 residues. Trimming removed 3 bases at V and 7 bases at J, with 9 bases between. Germline values: CDR1 MNHEY, CDR2 SMNVEV (reference sequence). The CDR3 bases are TGTGCCAGCAGTTTTGGCCTCCGTGAAAAACTGTTTTTT. Its translation is CASSFGLREKLFF.

The chain carries TRBV7-6 and TRBJ1-5, with 9 bases identical to TRBD1. CDR1 and CDR2 from the germline V gene are SGHVS and FNYEAQ. This CDR3 region has 14 residues. Trimming at V came to 5 bases and at J to 6 bases, leaving 5 bases not matched to a gene. CDR3 sequence: CASSPRQGGQPQHF. The CDR3 coding sequence is TGTGCCAGCAGCCCAAGACAGGGGGGTCAGCCCCAGCATTTT.

V and J are TRBV11-2 and TRBJ2-7; 8 bases agree with TRBD2. Germline loops: CDR1 SGHAT, CDR2 FQNNGV. This CDR3 has 14 residues. Trimming cost V 4 bases and J 2 bases; bases outside gene matches: 4. CDR3 DNA: TGTGCCAGCAGCTATAGCGGGACCCCCTACGAGCAGTACTTC. This gives the protein CASSYSGTPYEQYF.

The count of this clone is one. The J gene is TRBJ1-2, the V gene TRBV7-6; 8 bases agree with TRBD1. Trimming cost V 5 bases and J 5 bases; bases outside gene matches: 10. CDR3 size: 15 residues. CDR1 and CDR2 from the germline V gene are SGHVS and FNYEAQ. The CDR3 is CASSGGQGRGYGYTF. CDR3 bases: TGTGCCAGCAGCGGTGGACAGGGAAGGGGATATGGCTACACCTTC.

The chain uses TRBV4-1 and TRBJ1-1; tentative D call: TRBD1 (5 bases). V was pared by 6 bases and J by 1 base, with 15 bases between. Germline V gives CDR1 MGHRA, CDR2 YSYEKL. This CDR3 has 15 amino acids. DNA for the CDR3: TGCGCCAGCAGTCAAAACACAGGCCAGAACACTGAAGCTTTCTTT. This codes for CASSQNTGQNTEAFF.

The gene calls are TRBV2 and TRBJ1-2; D is unresolved. V was shortened by 3 bases and J by 3 bases, with 11 bases between the two germline ends. In germline, CDR1 is SNHLY, CDR2 FYNNEI. CDR3 length: 14 amino acids. CDR3 sequence (DNA): TGTGCCAGCAGTGATGAGGATACGGACTATGGCTACACCTTC. Protein sequence: CASSDEDTDYGYTF.

This clone was picked up one time. The chain employs TRBV7-3 and TRBJ2-3; 8 positions agree with TRBD2. Germline lookup yields CDR1 SGHTA and CDR2 FQGTGA. This CDR3 comprises 15 residues. J gave up 4 bases and V 4 bases, and 7 bases lay outside the gene matches. The chain's CDR3 is CASSYSGSAADTQYF. The DNA of the CDR3 is TGTGCCAGCAGCTACAGCGGGAGTGCGGCAGATACGCAGTATTTT.

This rearrangement joins TRBV2 to TRBJ1-1; 8 bases are a match to TRBD1. There are 13 residues in the CDR3. V trimming: 5 bases; J trimming: 5 bases; junction bases outside the gene matches: 4. CDR1 is SNHLY and CDR2 is FYNNEI in the germline V gene. The CDR3 is CASSWTGRTEAFF. CDR3 sequence (DNA): TGTGCCAGCAGTTGGACAGGGCGAACTGAAGCTTTCTTT.

The chain links TRBV4-1 to TRBJ2-1, with D unclear. CDR3 length equals 17 residues. From germline, CDR1 is MGHRA and CDR2 YSYEKL. Trimming pared 3 bases from V and 6 bases from J, leaving 21 bases between. CDR3 in DNA: TGCGCCAGCAGCCATCCTCTTAAGCCCACCATGGGCAATGAGCAGTTCTTC. This translates into CASSHPLKPTMGNEQFF.

The chain recombines TRBV13 with TRBJ2-4; tentative D call: TRBD1 (7 bases). Trimming shortened V by 5 bases and J by 7 bases, and 18 bases separated the two germline ends. Per the germline V gene, CDR1 is PRHDT and CDR2 is FYEKMQ (reference sequence). The CDR3 is 15 residues long. The CDR3: CASSRAGQWMNIQYF. Written as DNA, the CDR3 is TGTGCCAGCAGCCGGGCGGGACAGTGGATGAACATTCAGTACTTC. Complete variable domain (other parts from reference TRBV13 and TRBJ2-4): AAGVIQSPRHLIKEKRETATLKCYPIPRHDTVYWYQQGPGQDPQFLISFYEKMQSDKGSIPDRFSAQQFSDYHSELNMSSLELGDSALYFCASSRAGQWMNIQYFGAGTRLSVL.

This clone was recorded only once. The chain employs TRBV27 and TRBJ2-1, with 7 bases identical to TRBD2. CDR1 MNHEY and CDR2 SMNVEV come from the germline V gene (reference sequence). The ends lost 4 bases at V and 7 bases at J; junction bases unmatched: 10. The CDR3 spans 15 residues. The CDR3 DNA reads as TGTGCCAGCAGTTCTCGCGGGAGACTTTTAAATGAGCAGTTCTTC. It is translated as CASSSRGRLLNEQFF.